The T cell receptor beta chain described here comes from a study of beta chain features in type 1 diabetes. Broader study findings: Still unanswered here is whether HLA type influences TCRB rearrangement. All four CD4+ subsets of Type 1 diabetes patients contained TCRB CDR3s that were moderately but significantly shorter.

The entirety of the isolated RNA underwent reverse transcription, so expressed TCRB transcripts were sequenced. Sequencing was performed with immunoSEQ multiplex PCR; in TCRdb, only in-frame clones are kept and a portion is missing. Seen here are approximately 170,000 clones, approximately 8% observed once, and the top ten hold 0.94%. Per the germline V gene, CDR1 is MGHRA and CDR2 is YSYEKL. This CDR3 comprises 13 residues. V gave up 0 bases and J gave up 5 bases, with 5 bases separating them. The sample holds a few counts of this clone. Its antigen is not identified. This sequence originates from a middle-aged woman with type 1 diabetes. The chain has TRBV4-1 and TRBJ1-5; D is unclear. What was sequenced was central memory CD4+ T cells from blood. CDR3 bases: TGCGCCAGCAGCCAAGATACAGATCAGCCCCAGCATTTT. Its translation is CASSQDTDQPQHF.